This TCR beta chain is drawn from a study of blood T cell repertoires in COVID-19. Per the germline V gene, CDR1 is SEHNR and CDR2 is FQNEAQ (reference sequence). V lost 5 bases and J lost 6; bases outside the gene matches: 13. The CDR3 consists of 16 residues. Data came from immunoSEQ multiplex PCR; TCRdb stores just in-frame clones and leaves some out. The sample lists fewer than 300,000 clones, roughly 85% seen once, with about 4.1% in the top ten. The specimen was PBMCs or T cells enriched from blood (not recorded which). The rearrangement uses TRBV7-9 and TRBJ2-3; 8 bases line up with TRBD2. This clonotype was obtained from a woman aged 25 to 45 who had recovered from COVID-19. CDR3 coding DNA: TGTGCCAGCAGCCTGGCTAGCGGGCCTAATGAGGATACGCAGTATTTT. Translating gives CASSLASGPNEDTQYF. Full variable domain (outside the CDR3, taken from reference TRBV7-9 and TRBJ2-3): DTGVSQNPRHKITKRGQNVTFRCDPISEHNRLYWYRQTLGQGPEFLTYFQNEAQLEKSRLLSDRFSAERPKGSFSTLEIQRTEQGDSAMYLCASSLASGPNEDTQYFGPGTRLTVL.